This T cell receptor (beta chain) was captured by sequencing in a study of beta chain features in type 1 diabetes (dated by TCRdb to the late 2010s). Concerning the study at large: Patients and healthy donors did not differ in mean age, gender distribution, total cell number or subset yield. A total of some 100,000,000 sorted cells were examined across all samples, and a strong correlation was observed between cell number per subset and RNA yield. The study compared TCRB repertoires of sorted circulating CD4+ T cell subsets between recently diagnosed type 1 diabetes patients and matched healthy donors. Regulatory and stem cell-like memory subsets were obtained from only 8 patients and roughly 8 healthy donors, while naive and central memory subsets were obtained from all 30 or so donors. Here is what the overall study found, with its caveats: The naive, central memory and regulatory TCRB repertoires appeared to resemble one another more closely among patients than among healthy donors. A moderate but significant shortening of TCRB CDR3 length was observed in type 1 diabetes patients in all four CD4+ subsets. At VDJ recombination sites, type 1 diabetes patients had fewer insertions and more deleted nucleotides, which implies abnormalities in thymic rearrangement. Sequencing cDNA rather than genomic DNA could over-represent highly expressing activated cells, although activation and CD3 levels did not differ between groups. Shorter templates might have been favored by PCR, but patient and control samples were amplified and corrected together, so both groups would have been affected equally by any skew. HLA sub-analyses involved small numbers of individuals, so any influence of HLA type on TCRB rearrangement remained unresolved.

The entire isolated RNA was reverse transcribed using the High Capacity cDNA Reverse Transcription Kit, and thus expressed TCRB transcripts were sequenced. Deep immunoSEQ sequencing was performed on naive, central memory and regulatory T cell samples, with an average of roughly 3.6 million total reads per sample. Sorted cells were lysed in RLT buffer, and RNA was extracted using DNase-treated RNeasy Micro or Mini kits according to cell number. To prevent cross-contamination, every cell subset was processed on its own, while patient and healthy donor samples were processed together. The immunoSEQ multiplex PCR was used to amplify TCRB sequences from cDNA, yielding 87-bp fragments that span the CDR3 region. Sequencing of the amplicons was performed on the Illumina HiSeq platform. As for how the authors treated the data: PCR bias was corrected computationally using synthetic template baselines, and reads within Hamming distance 2 were collapsed, with unmergeable singletons discarded. Reads were aligned to IMGT to assign V, D and J genes, CDR3 length, and insertions or deletions at six rearrangement sites. Within each subset, clonotype counts were normalized to sorted cell number, and only after that were true diversity and Gini coefficients computed with the tcR R package. Repertoire sharing was quantified using the overlap coefficient calculated on TCRB nucleotide sequences. The table comes from immuneACCESS by way of TCRdb, which keeps in-frame sequences with V and J called. Part of the clones is missing from these tables; in studies checked, under half for an unresolved V gene and the rest for unknown reasons. The V and J calls and clone size were taken over from that table, and D and trimming were inferred from the DNA. In this sample the table shows around 250,000 clones, 25% to 35% of which occur a single time. In total, the top ten clones hold more than 3% of the sample.

Each donor gave one peripheral blood draw, approximately 110 mL on average, collected into heparinised tubes. A BD FACSAria II and a panel including CD45RO, CCR7, CD25, CD127, CD95 and CD27 were used to sort naive, central memory, regulatory and stem cell-like memory CD4+ T cells. All sorted populations exceeded 95% purity. Right away, PBMCs were isolated by Lymphoprep density gradient centrifugation and were stained directly, with no culture step. So that batch effects would be minimized, each experiment stained and sorted samples in pairs, pairing one healthy donor with one patient. Of note for this clone: The antigen this receptor binds is unknown. No base quality information exists; no much larger clone differs at one position.

Deletion took 5 bases off V and 5 bases off J, with a span of 15 bases between the germline ends. In the germline V gene (reference sequence), CDR1 corresponds to LNHDA and CDR2 to SQIVND. The CDR3 goes from the cysteine to the phenylalanine over 14 residues. Of all the DNA, just the CDR3 is kept, 42 bases in frame from base 1. The receptor was isolated from a man aged 30-40 years in good health. Sequenced sample: central memory CD4+ T cells from blood. The chain employs TRBV19 and TRBJ1-1, with TRBD1 as a weak D call on 5 bases. The nucleotides are TGTGCCAGTAGTGTCGGGGGGAGAGGGACTGAAGCTTTCTTT. This gives the protein CASSVGGRGTEAFF.